This T cell receptor beta chain was profiled in a study of human T cells and chemical hapten exposure. As for the study in general: Per-sample TCR yield variability stemmed mainly from small pooled library volume differences.

The sample holds many counts of this clonotype. Described time point: patch test 2, 6 weeks after DPC sensitization. Noted treatment: therapeutic diphenylcyclopropenone sensitization with weekly scalp DPC. The germline V gene encodes CDR1 SQVTM and CDR2 ANQGSEA. The CDR3 is 12 amino acids. For the library, individual cDNA molecules each received unique molecular identifiers. TCRdb called the RACE reads again in MiXCR, with one record for every CDR3 protein. The sample holds approximately 84,000 distinct CDR3 sequences; roughly 10% are singletons and the top ten take 2% to 3%. This receptor was identified in a woman in her thirties with alopecia areata. Some clones in this sample may be carry-over from other donors' samples. The gene calls are TRBV29-1 and TRBJ2-1; D remains unclear. The sample in question was whole blood, obtained in connection with sensitization to the hapten diphenylcyclopropenone (DPC). The CDR3 DNA reads as TGCACCGTCCTGGCGGTCCTCAATGAGCAGTTCTTC. Protein: CTVLAVLNEQFF.